Detailed here is one T cell receptor (beta chain). The table came from immunoSEQ multiplex PCR; TCRdb's copy has only in-frame clones and leaves some out. This table has some 60,000 clones, 80% to 95% appearing once. Time point reported: baseline, week 1 (first vaccination visit). As for treatment: pre-vaccination baseline after standard-of-care therapy. Astrocytomas found in donors were new, WHO grade 3 or 4, IDH1-mutant and ATRX-lost. The sample originates from a study of a mutant IDH1 vaccine in newly diagnosed glioma. As for the study in general: Patients under treatment included 62.5% males and 37.5% females and had a mean age of approximately 44 years. Earlier care involved radiotherapy, temozolomide, or both, and the majority received both.

The junction had 4 bases not matched to a gene; V was cut back by 7 bases and J by 3 bases. In germline, CDR1 is MNHEY, CDR2 SMNVEV (reference sequence). The CDR3 runs 14 residues. This receptor was taken from a middle-aged man with glioma. This material consisted of PBMCs, taken from a glioma patient treated with radiotherapy, temozolomide or both. This chain connects TRBV27 to TRBJ2-3; TRBD1 aligns across 10 bases. DNA of the CDR3: TGTGCCAGCACCTGGACAGGGGGGACAGATACGCAGTATTTT. This codes for CASTWTGGTDTQYF.